One sample yielded the 5 T cell receptor beta chains listed below, sequenced in a study of blood T cell repertoires in COVID-19. The table came from immunoSEQ multiplex PCR; TCRdb's copy has only in-frame clones and leaves some out. Found here are approximately 300,000 clones, under 85% of them singletons; the top ten hold 0.87%. Material: peripheral blood. Every receptor here comes from a human donor with COVID-19, enrolled during active disease. The donor label of this sample is uncertain.

The sample holds a few counts of this clone. This rearrangement joins TRBV10-3 to TRBJ2-3, with TRBD2 matching over 10 bases. V trimming: 3 bases; J trimming: 5 bases; junction bases outside the gene matches: 2. The CDR3 sequence is 14 residues long. From germline, CDR1 is ENHRY and CDR2 SYGVKD. The CDR3 bases are TGTGCCATCAGTGATAGGACTAGCGGAGATACGCAGTATTTT. Its translation is CAISDRTSGDTQYF.

This sequence joins TRBV29-1 and TRBJ1-1; 8 bases align to TRBD1. The CDR3 is 14 amino acids. The V gene's germline CDR1 is SQVTM and CDR2 ANQGSEA. V trimming: 2 bases; J trimming: 3 bases; junction bases outside the gene matches: 5. The CDR3 spells CSVEQGARDTEAFF. CDR3 bases: TGCAGCGTTGAACAGGGGGCGCGGGACACTGAAGCTTTCTTT. Full variable domain (outside the CDR3, taken from reference TRBV29-1 and TRBJ1-1): SAVISQKPSRDICQRGTSLTIQCQVDSQVTMMFWYRQQPGQSLTLIATANQGSEATYESGFVIDKFPISRPNLTFSTLTVSNMSPEDSSIYLCSVEQGARDTEAFFGQGTRLTVV.

This clone was detected a few times. The chain joins TRBV6-5 to TRBJ1-1; a weak D match, TRBD1 (5 bases). This CDR3 has 13 residues. V was cut by 3 bases and J by 11 bases, with 16 bases left in between. Germline assignment: CDR1 MNHEY and CDR2 SVGAGI. Written as DNA, the CDR3 is TGTGCCAGCAGTTATCCCGGGACCCGGGAGGCTTTCTTT. Protein product: CASSYPGTREAFF.

The chain couples TRBV9 to TRBJ2-7, with D maybe TRBD1 (6 bases). V was trimmed by 5 bases and J by 5 bases, leaving 11 bases between them. The length of the CDR3 is 12 residues. Germline-derived CDR1 and CDR2 are SGDLS and YYNGEE. CDR3 loop: CASSFQGHEQYF. The CDR3 nucleotides read TGTGCCAGCAGTTTTCAGGGGCACGAGCAGTACTTC.

This rearrangement joins TRBV29-1 to TRBJ2-7; possible D gene TRBD1, 6 bases. The CDR3 is 12 amino acids. V was cut by 4 bases and J by 2 bases, with 9 bases left in between. The germline gives CDR1 SQVTM, CDR2 ANQGSEA. The CDR3 protein is CSVGDIPYEQYF. The CDR3 bases are TGCAGCGTTGGGGACATTCCCTACGAGCAGTACTTC.